What follows are 9 T cell receptor beta chains derived from one specimen sequenced in a study of blood T cell repertoires in COVID-19. Produced via immunoSEQ multiplex PCR; TCRdb's table is partial and in-frame only. This table has roughly 130,000 clones, under 80% appearing once. The source material was peripheral blood. The receptors stem from a man older than 75 with acute or convalescent COVID-19.

This clone was observed a single time. This chain links TRBV19 with TRBJ2-7; 9 bases match TRBD1. CDR1 and CDR2 from the germline V gene are LNHDA and SQIVND (reference sequence). This CDR3 spans 14 amino acids. The ends lost 4 bases at V and 6 bases at J; junction bases unmatched: 7. The CDR3 region is CASSTGQGGSEQYF. For the CDR3, the DNA is TGTGCCAGTAGTACGGGACAGGGAGGCTCCGAGCAGTACTTC.

The chain combines TRBV2 with TRBJ1-6; a possible D gene is TRBD1 (5 bases). The V and J ends lost 7 bases and 10 bases respectively, with 14 bases between them. Germline CDR1 and CDR2: SNHLY and FYNNEI. This CDR3 has 13 residues. CDR3 in amino acids: CASMAGKGSPLHF. The CDR3 nucleotides are TGTGCCAGCATGGCAGGGAAAGGGTCACCCCTCCACTTT.

This chain connects TRBV7-9 to TRBJ1-3; 12 bases align to TRBD1. This CDR3 is built from 16 residues. The V segment lost 5 bases and the J segment 5 bases; nucleotides outside the gene matches: 7. Per germline, CDR1 SEHNR and CDR2 FQNEAQ (reference sequence). Written as DNA, the CDR3 is TGTGCCAGCAGCCCCCCGGGACAGGGGGCAAGAAACACCATATATTTT. It translates to CASSPPGQGARNTIYF. The full variable domain, rest sourced from reference TRBV7-9 and TRBJ1-3, is DTGVSQNPRHKITKRGQNVTFRCDPISEHNRLYWYRQTLGQGPEFLTYFQNEAQLEKSRLLSDRFSAERPKGSFSTLEIQRTEQGDSAMYLCASSPPGQGARNTIYFGEGSWLTVV.

The rearrangement joins TRBV5-1 to TRBJ2-3; D may be TRBD2 (6 bases). This CDR3 is built from 16 residues. Per germline, CDR1 SGHRS and CDR2 YFSETQ. Between the trimmed V and J ends, which lost 0 bases and 4 bases, there was a span of 15 bases. In DNA form, the CDR3 reads TGCGCCAGCAGCTTGGGGGGGACTCACGGTGCAGATACGCAGTATTTT. It codes for CASSLGGTHGADTQYF.

The chain combines TRBV15 with TRBJ1-6; 7 bases map to TRBD1. After removal of 1 base from V and 9 bases from J, the junction contained 6 bases not matched to a gene. The germline V gene has CDR1 LNHNV and CDR2 YYDKDF (reference sequence). This CDR3 is 15 amino acids long. This CDR3 is CATSRGQGGGSPLHF. The CDR3 nucleotides read TGTGCCACCAGCAGAGGACAGGGCGGAGGTTCACCCCTCCACTTT.

This clone was detected a few times. This sequence joins TRBV2 and TRBJ2-7, with 11 bases identical to TRBD2. The CDR3 spans 18 residues. The germline gives CDR1 SNHLY, CDR2 FYNNEI. V was clipped by 4 bases and J by 2 bases; unmatched bases: 13. CDR3 bases: TGTGCCAGCAGTGTAGGGAGTAGCGGGGGGGCGATAGCCTACGAGCAGTACTTC. Translated, it gives CASSVGSSGGAIAYEQYF.

V and J are TRBV20-1 and TRBJ1-1; D is unclear. Germline loops: CDR1 DFQATT, CDR2 SNEGSKA (reference sequence). V was trimmed by 3 bases and J by 1 base, leaving 15 bases between them. The length of the CDR3 is 15 residues. The CDR3 DNA sequence: TGCAGTGCTAGTGGCAGATACCTTGGGAACACTGAAGCTTTCTTT. This encodes CSASGRYLGNTEAFF.

This clone has only a few counts. The rearrangement joins TRBV4-2 to TRBJ2-7; D not resolved. The CDR3 runs to 14 residues. Germline CDR1 and CDR2: LGHNA and YNFKEQ. V lost 1 base and J lost 3, with 10 bases in between. CDR3 protein: CASSQGAGRYEQYF. CDR3 bases: TGTGCCAGCAGCCAAGGGGCAGGTCGCTACGAGCAGTACTTC.

The V call is TRBV7-6, the J call TRBJ2-7; D possibly corresponds to TRBD1 (6 bases). CDR3 size: 13 residues. Germline loops: CDR1 SGHVS, CDR2 FNYEAQ. Trimming stripped 5 bases from V and 3 bases from J, with 11 bases between. DNA of the CDR3: TGTGCCAGCAGCACCCGACAGGTCTACGAGCAGTACTTC. Its protein is CASSTRQVYEQYF. The full variable domain, with the rest looked up from reference TRBV7-6 and TRBJ2-7, is GAGVSQSPRYKVTKRGQDVALRCDPISGHVSLYWYRQALGQGPEFLTYFNYEAQQDKSGLPNDRFSAERPEGSISTLTIQRTEQRDSAMYRCASSTRQVYEQYFGPGTRLTVT.